Below, 12 T cell receptor beta chains from the same sample are listed, as sequenced in a study of Ad26.COV2.S vaccination and SARS-CoV-2 variants. Treatment indicated: 15 to 20 received Ad26.COV2.S at low or high dose, single or two shots; about 5 received placebo; per-sample allocation not given. Sampling happened 63 days after the first vaccine or placebo injection. The data were produced by immunoSEQ multiplex PCR, yet TCRdb's version contains in-frame clones alone and is incomplete. Here the sample spans under 500,000 clones, about nine tenths being singletons. Here the sequenced sample was peripheral blood, taken in a trial of Ad26.COV2.S vaccine versus placebo. The source of these receptors is a person aged 18-60 years who received the Ad26.COV2.S COVID-19 vaccine or a placebo.

V and J are TRBV10-3 and TRBJ1-1; D remains ambiguous. From germline, CDR1 is ENHRY and CDR2 SYGVKD. The CDR3 spans 16 residues. Trimming took off 1 base at V and 3 bases at J, with 15 bases between the two ends. CDR3 in amino acids: CAISELGRAEDTEAFF. CDR3 DNA: TGTGCCATCAGTGAGTTGGGCCGAGCCGAGGACACTGAAGCTTTCTTT.

The chain carries TRBV27 and TRBJ1-6; no firm D call. Trimming cost V 4 bases and J 4 bases, with 11 bases left between them. Germline V gene lookup returns CDR1 MNHEY and CDR2 SMNVEV (reference sequence). This CDR3 comprises 15 residues. The CDR3 bases are TGTGCCAGCAGTTCCTTGGAGGTTTATAATTCACCCCTCCACTTT. Translation: CASSSLEVYNSPLHF.

The sample holds one count of this clone. This chain connects TRBV10-1 to TRBJ1-3, with D possibly being TRBD1 (6 bases). The CDR3 contains 14 residues. Germline V gene sequence: CDR1 WNHNN, CDR2 SYGVQD (reference sequence). V was cut by 8 bases and J by 4 bases, with 15 bases left in between. CDR3 in amino acids: CASEQGHSGNTIYF. Written as DNA, the CDR3 is TGCGCCAGCGAACAGGGTCATTCCGGAAACACCATATATTTT.

The gene calls are TRBV4-3 and TRBJ1-3, with TRBD1 as a possible D gene (6 bases). V lost 0 bases to trimming and J lost 2 bases, with 8 bases between them. The CDR3 length is 15 residues. Germline V gene sequence: CDR1 LGHNA, CDR2 YSLEER. CDR3 amino acids: CASSQDWTAGNTIYF. The CDR3, as DNA: TGCGCCAGCAGCCAAGATTGGACAGCTGGAAACACCATATATTTT.

The J gene is TRBJ2-7, the V gene TRBV12-3 or TRBV12-4; possible D gene TRBD2, 5 bases. This CDR3 has 13 amino acids. The germline V and J ends were trimmed by 6 bases and 0 bases, with 9 bases remaining between them. As DNA, the CDR3 is TGTGCCAGCAGACGGGGAAGCTCCTACGAGCAGTACTTC. Protein: CASRRGSSYEQYF.

The chain employs TRBV7-2 and TRBJ2-7; D gene uncertain. The germline V gene has CDR1 SGHTA and CDR2 FQGNSA. Trimming removed 1 base at V and 0 bases at J, with 7 bases between. There are 14 residues in the CDR3. The CDR3, as DNA: TGTGCCAGCAGCTTAGGGGTCATCTCCTACGAGCAGTACTTC. Protein: CASSLGVISYEQYF.

The rearrangement links TRBV6-2 or TRBV6-3 to TRBJ2-3; D remains unclear. Trimming took 0 bases from V and 2 from J, leaving 18 bases between them. The CDR3 is 18 amino acids. The germline CDR1 and CDR2 sequences are MNHEY and SVGEGT. CDR3 residues: CASSYSFRRSWNTDTQYF. The CDR3, as DNA: TGTGCCAGCAGTTACTCCTTTAGGCGTTCATGGAACACAGATACGCAGTATTTT.

The chain carries TRBV28 and TRBJ2-7, with 9 bases identical to TRBD1. CDR1 MDHEN and CDR2 SYDVKM come from the germline V gene. The CDR3 totals 13 residues. Trimming took 6 bases from V and 0 from J; bases not matched to a gene: 0. CDR3 DNA: TGTGCCAGCAGGACAGGGGGCTCCTACGAGCAGTACTTC. This codes for CASRTGGSYEQYF.

The CDR3 nucleotides are TGTGCCAGCAGTTACTCGAAGGCTAGGGTAGGGGAAAAACTGTTTTTT. Its translation is CASSYSKARVGEKLFF. The V gene is TRBV6-6, the J gene TRBJ1-4; D is ambiguous. This CDR3 has 16 residues. Trimming took 0 bases from V and 8 from J, leaving 16 bases between them. Germline loops: CDR1 MNHNY, CDR2 SVGAGI (reference sequence).

This clone was seen only once. This chain joins TRBV6-5 and TRBJ2-7; D assignment may be TRBD1 or TRBD2 (5 bases each). Germline CDR1 reads MNHEY; CDR2 reads SVGAGI. This CDR3 comprises 13 residues. V was cut by 7 bases and J by 0 bases, with 10 bases left in between. For the CDR3, the DNA is TGTGCCAGCACCGGGACGAGCTCCTACGAGCAGTACTTC. Its translation is CASTGTSSYEQYF.

The chain carries TRBV18 and TRBJ2-7; TRBD2 is a possible D gene (6 bases). The CDR3 has 17 amino acids. CDR1 and CDR2 from the germline V gene are KGHSH and LQKENI. The V end lost 4 bases, the J end lost 4 bases, and 23 bases lay between the germline ends. In DNA form, the CDR3 reads TGTGCCAGCTCACACTACGGAGGGGCGCAGGGCACGTACGAGCAGTACTTC. Translation gives CASSHYGGAQGTYEQYF. Looking up the rest from reference TRBV18 and TRBJ2-7 gives the full variable domain: NAGVMQNPRHLVRRRGQEARLRCSPMKGHSHVYWYRQLPEEGLKFMVYLQKENIIDESGMPKERFSAEFPKEGPSILRIQQVVRGDSAAYFCASSHYGGAQGTYEQYFGPGTRLTVT.

The chain links TRBV9 to TRBJ2-5; 7 bases fit TRBD1. Germline V gives CDR1 SGDLS, CDR2 YYNGEE. This CDR3 is built from 14 residues. Germline trimming cut 3 bases from V and 5 bases from J; bases unmatched to any gene: 7. The CDR3 is CASSARGQRETQYF. The CDR3 DNA follows: TGTGCCAGCAGCGCAAGGGGACAGCGTGAGACCCAGTACTTC.